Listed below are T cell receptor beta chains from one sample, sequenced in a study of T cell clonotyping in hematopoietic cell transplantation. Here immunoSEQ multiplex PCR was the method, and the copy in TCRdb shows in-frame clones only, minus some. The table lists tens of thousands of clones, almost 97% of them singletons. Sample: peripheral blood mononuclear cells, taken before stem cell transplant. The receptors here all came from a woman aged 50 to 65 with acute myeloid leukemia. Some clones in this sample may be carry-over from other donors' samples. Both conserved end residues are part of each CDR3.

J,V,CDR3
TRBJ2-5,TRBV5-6,CASSFSQTWGETQYF
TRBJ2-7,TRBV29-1,CSVEPVCEQYF
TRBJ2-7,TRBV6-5,CASSYGVPGNEQYF
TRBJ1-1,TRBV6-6,CASSRGHQTNTEAFF
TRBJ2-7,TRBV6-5,CASSPGQGGEQYF
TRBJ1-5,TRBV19,CASQFRVGGQPQHF
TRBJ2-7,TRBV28,CASSPGGAGGNEQYF
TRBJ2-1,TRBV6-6,CASSAQRENEQFF
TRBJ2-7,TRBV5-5,CASSSHPSYEQYF
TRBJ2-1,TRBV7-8,CASSIPSNNEQFF
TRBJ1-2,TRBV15,CATSRVVAALKNYGYTF
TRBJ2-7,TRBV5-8,CASSLGQEQYF
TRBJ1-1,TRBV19,CATGDPSTEAFF
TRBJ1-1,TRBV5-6,CASSWQVNLNTEAFF
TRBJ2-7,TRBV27,CASSLSVTYEQYF
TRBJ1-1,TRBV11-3,CASSLDLNTEAFF
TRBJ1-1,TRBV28,CASSLWGTGSTEAFF
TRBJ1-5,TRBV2,CASSEIGQGRDPQHF
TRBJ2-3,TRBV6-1,CASSVGGRTDTQYF
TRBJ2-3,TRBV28,CASSPLGGQPSETQYF
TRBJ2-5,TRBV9,CASTKGGLQETQYF
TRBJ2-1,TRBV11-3,CASSSRGEQFF
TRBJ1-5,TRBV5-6,CASSLVGNQPQHF
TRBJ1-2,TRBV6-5,CASSYDGDGYTF
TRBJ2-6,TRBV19,CASSIGRQGLSGANVLTF
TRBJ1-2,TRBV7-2,CASSQQGTYGYTF
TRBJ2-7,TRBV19,CASSRLAGTYEQYF
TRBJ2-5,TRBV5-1,CASSPGWGARETQYF
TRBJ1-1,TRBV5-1,CASMGQNTEAFF
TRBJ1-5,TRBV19,CASSIGTGRGIQPQHF
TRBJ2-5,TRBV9,CASSVEAGIEETQYF
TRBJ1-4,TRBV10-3,CAISESTTNEKLFF
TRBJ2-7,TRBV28,CASSFAGGSYF
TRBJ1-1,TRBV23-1,CASSQISGGTEAFF
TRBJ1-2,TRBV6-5,CASRLDGANYGYTF
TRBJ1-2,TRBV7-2,CASSLLGSNYGYTF
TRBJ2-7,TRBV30,CAWSFGYEQYF
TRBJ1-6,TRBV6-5,CASSYGTDHNSPLHF
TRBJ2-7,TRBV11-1,CASSRSAGEAYEQYF
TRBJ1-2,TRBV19,CASSKGGPRPNYGYTF
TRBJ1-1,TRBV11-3,CASSFDVPTGEGMNTEAFF
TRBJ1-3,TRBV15,CATSRTGHSGNTIYF
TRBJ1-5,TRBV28,CASSFRDRDNQPQHF
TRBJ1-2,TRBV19,CASSIDTQIWGYTF
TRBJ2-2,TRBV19,CASRGTGKGELFF
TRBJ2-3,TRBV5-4,CASSLGGPSPTDTQYF
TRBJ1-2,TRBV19,CASSGPGQGSNYGYTF
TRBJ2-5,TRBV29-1,CSVEVVAGGPETQYF
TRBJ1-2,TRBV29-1,CSVEEERVYGYTF
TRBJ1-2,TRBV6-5,CASSYAQGQGYYGYTF
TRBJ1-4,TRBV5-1,CASSLKGARGEKLFF
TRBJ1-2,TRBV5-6,CASSFSGVNYGYTF
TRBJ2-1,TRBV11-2,CASSRYRTGRYNEQFF
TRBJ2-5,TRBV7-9,CASSLGLAGGQETQYF